A single sample is the source of the 9 T cell receptor beta chains below, sequenced in a study of CD8 T cells in ankylosing spondylitis. Each CDR3 protein gets one entry after TCRdb re-called the 5' RACE reads with MiXCR. Of around 770,000 distinct CDR3 sequences listed, 15% to 20% were seen once; the top ten hold approximately 18%. Study-wide findings and caveats: Ankylosing spondylitis blood seemed to carry a telltale TCR beta motif made of seven or eight highly homologous variants.

Antigen specificity for these receptors is unknown. The sequenced sample consisted of blood, either unsorted or a sorted T cell fraction (not recorded which). These receptors were taken from a male donor with ankylosing spondylitis.

This clonotype has just a few counts. The rearrangement joins TRBV3-1 to TRBJ2-4; D is uncertain. V shed 8 bases and J shed 3 bases, with 11 bases lying between them. The CDR3 consists of 13 residues. The germline gives CDR1 LGHDT, CDR2 YNNKEL (reference sequence). The CDR3 sequence: CASSDPVKNIQYF. Written as DNA, the CDR3 is TGTGCCAGCTCAGACCCTGTCAAAAACATTCAGTACTTC. The full variable domain, in which reference TRBV3-1 and TRBJ2-4 provide the parts outside the CDR3, is DTAVSQTPKYLVTQMGNDKSIKCEQNLGHDTMYWYKQDSKKFLKIMFSYNNKELIINETVPNRFSPKSPDKAHLNLHINSLELGDSAVYFCASSDPVKNIQYFGAGTRLSVL.

This clonotype has ten or more counts. The chain links TRBV5-6 to TRBJ2-1, with D uncertain. The CDR3 covers 14 residues. V dropped 2 bases and J dropped 4 bases, with 10 bases sitting between them. Germline V gives CDR1 SGHDT, CDR2 YYEEEE. CDR3 sequence (DNA): TGTGCCAGCAGCTTTGAGGACCAGTACAATGAGCAGTTCTTC. Its translation is CASSFEDQYNEQFF.

The chain links TRBV27 to TRBJ2-5; D uncertain. The V gene's germline CDR1 is MNHEY and CDR2 SMNVEV (reference sequence). This CDR3 comprises 14 residues. With 6 bases removed from V and 3 bases from J, the gap between germline ends came to 14 bases. The CDR3 nucleotides read TGTGCCAGCAGCCTCCTACACTCGAAAGAGACCCAGTACTTC. It encodes CASSLLHSKETQYF.

The chain is built from TRBV7-9 and TRBJ2-5; 7 positions agree with TRBD2. Germline CDR1 and CDR2: SEHNR and FQNEAQ (reference sequence). The CDR3 runs to 14 residues. V lost 4 bases, J lost 2 bases, and 4 bases stayed unmatched. As DNA, the CDR3 is TGTGCCAGCAGCTACGGGACTACTCAAGAGACCCAGTACTTC. Translating gives CASSYGTTQETQYF. Full variable domain (rest looked up from reference TRBV7-9 and TRBJ2-5): DTGVSQNPRHKITKRGQNVTFRCDPISEHNRLYWYRQTLGQGPEFLTYFQNEAQLEKSRLLSDRFSAERPKGSFSTLEIQRTEQGDSAMYLCASSYGTTQETQYFGPGTRLLVL.

The chain joins TRBV12-3 or TRBV12-4 to TRBJ2-7; D call uncertain. CDR3 size: 11 residues. The germline V and J ends were trimmed by 7 bases and 7 bases, with 11 bases remaining between them. In DNA form, the CDR3 reads TGTGCCAGCAAGCGAGCCGGGGAGCAGTACTTC. Translated: CASKRAGEQYF.

This chain joins TRBV5-5 and TRBJ2-1; D is undetermined. Germline V CDR1 and CDR2: SGHKS, YYEKEE (reference sequence). The CDR3 sequence is 18 residues long. Trimming pared 0 bases from V and 4 bases from J, leaving 20 bases between. The CDR3 spells CASSLGDPNRNYYNEQFF. Written as DNA, the CDR3 is TGTGCCAGCAGCTTGGGAGACCCAAATCGGAACTATTACAATGAGCAGTTCTTC. Supplemented by reference TRBV5-5 and TRBJ2-1, the full variable domain reads DAGVTQSPTHLIKTRGQQVTLRCSPISGHKSVSWYQQVLGQGPQFIFQYYEKEERGRGNFPDRFSARQFPNYSSELNVNALLLGDSALYLCASSLGDPNRNYYNEQFFGPGTRLTVL.

Only a few counts were recorded for this clonotype. This chain joins TRBV5-1 and TRBJ2-1; 13 nucleotides match TRBD2. J lost 6 bases, V lost 3 bases, and 6 bases had no gene match. CDR1 is SGHRS and CDR2 is YFSETQ in the germline V gene. The CDR3 is 16 amino acids. CDR3 coding DNA: TGCGCCAGCAGCTCCAAGACTAGCGGGAGGCGCAATGAGCAGTTCTTC. It translates to CASSSKTSGRRNEQFF.

This clonotype has more than one count but fewer than ten. The V and J genes are TRBV27 and TRBJ2-3, with 7 bases aligning to TRBD1. Germline V gene data show CDR1 as MNHEY and CDR2 as SMNVEV (reference sequence). V lost 6 bases and J lost 0; bases outside the gene matches: 9. This CDR3 has 16 residues. The CDR3 sequence is CASSESGGYSTDTQYF. Written as DNA, the CDR3 is TGTGCCAGCAGCGAATCAGGGGGATATAGCACAGATACGCAGTATTTT.

This clonotype was recorded a few times. The rearrangement uses TRBV12-3 or TRBV12-4 and TRBJ1-6, with 10 bases lining up with TRBD1. The length of the CDR3 is 16 residues. After removal of 6 bases from V and 6 bases from J, the junction contained 8 bases not matched to a gene. CDR3 amino acids: CASRPGTGDFNSPLHF. The CDR3 DNA follows: TGTGCCAGCAGGCCCGGGACAGGGGATTTTAATTCACCCCTCCACTTT.